This T cell receptor beta chain is drawn from a study of blood T cells in healthy people across ages (dated by TCRdb to between 2015 and 2016). Regarding the complete study: In model experiments, template switching captured roughly one uniquely barcoded TCR beta cDNA molecule for every two T cells. For two donors (one aged 18 to 30 and one aged 80 or older), the study analyzed two additional independent replicas of 1 million unique cDNA reads from the same blood draw. The study measured age-related changes in TCR beta repertoire diversity using deep sequencing normalized with unique cDNA molecular identifiers. The donors were divided into four age groups: young (average around 15 years), middle-aged (almost 40), aged (around 67) and long-lived (around 87). To avoid experimental bias, donors of different ages were distributed randomly across sequencing lanes. Broader findings and caveats from the paper: Estimates of total diversity based on one million sequenced T cells were regarded as lower bounds and as underestimates. Conclusive comparison of naive and antigen-experienced compartments was prevented by the profiling of bulk unsorted PBMCs. Because the CMV infection status of the donors was unknown, age-related changes in expanded clonotypes may potentially have been confounded. Compared with the aged group, the long-lived group had more naive CD4+ T cells, fewer expanded clones and increased TCR diversity, a pattern suggesting age selection. There was a strong correlation between observed TCR beta diversity and the percentage of naive T cells measured by flow cytometry. Observed TCR beta diversity per million T cells fell roughly linearly with age, and a significant reduction was already apparent by age around 36.

The approximately 39 donors, aged roughly 6 to 95 years, were systemically healthy Caucasian individuals from Russia. Each donor gave roughly 9 milliliters of peripheral blood, drawn into EDTA-treated Vacutainer tubes. Ficoll-Paque density-gradient centrifugation was used to isolate PBMCs, with at least 7 million per sample. Total RNA was extracted from PBMCs with Trizol reagent, with at least 6 micrograms obtained per sample. For every donor, an aliquot of PBMCs went through flow cytometry to measure the percentages of naive CD45RAhigh/CD27high T cells. The CDR3 spans 14 residues, from the cysteine through the phenylalanine. Here the CDR3 DNA is all that survives: 42 bases in frame from base 1. In the germline V gene (reference sequence), CDR1 corresponds to DFQATT and CDR2 to SNEGSKA. V lost 3 bases and J lost 7 bases; the stretch between them is 13 bases long. The library was generated by 5' RACE. The instrument was an Illumina HiSeq 2500. A second about 7 to 12 cycle PCR used a sample-barcoded 5' primer and a J-beta primer mix. A template-switch 5' adaptor carrying 12 random nucleotides introduced a unique molecular identifier onto each TCR beta cDNA molecule. Each sample yielded at least 3 million CDR3-containing paired-end reads. First-strand cDNA synthesis was performed from all RNA using the Mint cDNA synthesis kit, with priming by a TRBC-specific oligonucleotide. Following uracil-DNA glycosylase treatment, all cDNA underwent a first 18-cycle PCR with the universal primers M1SS and BC2_uni_R. The original methods were these. Normalization of each sample was performed by random selection of 1 million high-quality reads, each carrying a distinct molecular identifier. Instead of being binned into consensus sequences, reads with shared molecular identifiers were discarded. MiTCR, with a Q25 quality threshold and the strictest error-elimination algorithm, was used for CDR3 identification, clonotype clustering and error correction. A nonparametric unseen species model with Euler transformation was used to estimate a lower bound on total TCR beta diversity. Starting from the raw public reads, TCRdb applied fastp trimming at Q25, assembled clones with MiXCR and retained in-frame beta chains. Here each entry gathers all rows of one CDR3 protein and keeps the most common genes and DNA. TCRdb's processing, not the study's, gives the V and J calls here. In this sample the table shows about 1,600,000 distinct CDR3 sequences, roughly 45% of which occur a single time. Of the sample, 7.9% falls within the top ten clones.

For this clonotype: No antigen is known for it. It has no much larger one-base neighbor in the sample; base qualities were not kept.

This sequence originates from a woman aged 18-35 years in good health. In this chain, TRBV20-1 is recombined with TRBJ1-6; a confident D gene designation cannot be given. Sequencing was carried out using blood. The CDR3 region: CSASPGGGNSPLHF. Here is the DNA: TGCAGTGCTAGCCCGGGAGGAGGAAATTCACCCCTCCACTTT.